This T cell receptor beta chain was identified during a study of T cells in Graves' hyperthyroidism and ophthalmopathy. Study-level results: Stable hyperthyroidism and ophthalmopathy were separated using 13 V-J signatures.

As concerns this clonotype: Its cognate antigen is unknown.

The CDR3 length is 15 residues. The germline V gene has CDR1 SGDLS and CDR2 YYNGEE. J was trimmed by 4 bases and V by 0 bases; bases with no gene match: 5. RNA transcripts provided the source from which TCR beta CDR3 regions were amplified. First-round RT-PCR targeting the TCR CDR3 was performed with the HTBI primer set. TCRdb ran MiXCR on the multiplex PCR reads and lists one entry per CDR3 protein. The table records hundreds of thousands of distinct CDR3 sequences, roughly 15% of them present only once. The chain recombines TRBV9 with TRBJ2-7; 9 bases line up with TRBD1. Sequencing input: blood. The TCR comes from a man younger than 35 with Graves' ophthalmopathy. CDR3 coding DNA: TGTGCCAGCAGCGTAGGGGACAGGGCGATGTACGAGCAGTACTTC. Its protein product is CASSVGDRAMYEQYF.